Following are 13 T cell receptor beta chains from one sample sequenced in a study of blood T cell repertoires in COVID-19. Data came from immunoSEQ multiplex PCR; TCRdb stores just in-frame clones and leaves some out. The data show a few hundred thousand clones, with 80% to 90% seen just once and 1.5% to 2% held by the top ten. The sequenced sample was PBMCs or T cells enriched from blood (not recorded which). The receptor set was obtained from a woman in her 50s who had recovered from COVID-19.

The chain joins TRBV10-3 to TRBJ2-1, with 13 bases lining up with TRBD2. CDR3 length equals 15 residues. The germline V gene encodes CDR1 ENHRY and CDR2 SYGVKD. V lost 3 bases and J lost 10; bases outside the gene matches: 6. The CDR3 protein is CAISDSGLAGEEQFF. CDR3 DNA sequence: TGTGCCATCAGTGATTCCGGACTAGCGGGAGAAGAGCAGTTCTTC.

V is TRBV7-2 and J is TRBJ2-5, with D possibly matching TRBD2 (5 bases). This CDR3 is 15 amino acids long. Germline CDR1 and CDR2: SGHTA and FQGNSA. V dropped 5 bases and J dropped 4 bases, with 17 bases sitting between them. The CDR3 reads CASSPGFGSRETQYF. The DNA for the CDR3 is TGTGCCAGCAGCCCGGGATTCGGGTCCAGAGAGACCCAGTACTTC. The complete variable domain, with remaining parts taken from reference TRBV7-2 and TRBJ2-5, reads GAGVSQSPSNKVTEKGKDVELRCDPISGHTALYWYRQSLGQGLEFLIYFQGNSAPDKSGLPSDRFSAERTGGSVSTLTIQRTQQEDSAVYLCASSPGFGSRETQYFGPGTRLLVL.

J is TRBJ2-7 and V is TRBV28; D is possibly TRBD2 (6 bases). Per germline, CDR1 MDHEN and CDR2 SYDVKM. Trimming removed 6 bases at V and 0 bases at J, with 18 bases between. The CDR3 has 16 residues. CDR3: CASSPPIGGASYEQYF. The CDR3 DNA reads as TGTGCCAGCAGCCCCCCGATCGGGGGAGCCTCCTACGAGCAGTACTTC.

To note about this clone: Other DNA sequences in the same sample also yield this CDR3. The genes are TRBV13 and TRBJ2-7; no firm D call. The CDR3 spans 13 residues. V shed 0 bases and J shed 3 bases, with 6 bases lying between them. Germline V gives CDR1 PRHDT, CDR2 FYEKMQ (reference sequence). The CDR3 sequence: CASSLGRSYEQYF. The CDR3 nucleotides are TGTGCCAGCAGCTTAGGGCGGAGCTACGAGCAGTACTTC.

V gene TRBV12-3 or TRBV12-4 combines with J gene TRBJ1-1; 7 nucleotides agree with TRBD1. Trimming removed 7 bases from V and 5 bases from J; junction bases left unmatched: 7. The CDR3 is 13 residues long. The CDR3 nucleotides are TGTGCCAGCACAGGACAGGCTGGGACTGAAGCTTTCTTT. The encoded protein is CASTGQAGTEAFF.

V gene TRBV5-8 combines with J gene TRBJ2-6; 10 bases align to TRBD1. Germline CDR1 is SGHTS and CDR2 is YDEGEE. The V and J ends lost 2 bases and 4 bases, in that order; junction bases with no gene match: 6. CDR3 size: 17 residues. CDR3 amino acids: CASSFWTGGAGANVLTF. CDR3 DNA sequence: TGTGCCAGCAGCTTTTGGACAGGGGGAGCCGGGGCCAACGTCCTGACTTTC.

The V and J genes are TRBV4-2 and TRBJ2-1, with 8 bases matching TRBD2. Germline V gene sequence: CDR1 LGHNA, CDR2 YNFKEQ. The CDR3 extends over 17 amino acids. V lost 0 bases to trimming and J lost 7 bases; unmatched junction nucleotides: 11. The CDR3 sequence: CASSQEERAGGPNEQFF. CDR3 in DNA: TGTGCCAGCAGCCAAGAAGAGCGGGCGGGAGGACCAAATGAGCAGTTCTTC.

This rearrangement joins TRBV28 to TRBJ2-7; possible D gene TRBD1, 5 bases. Between the trimmed V and J ends, which lost 10 bases and 1 base, there was a span of 14 bases. The CDR3 extends over 13 amino acids. Germline CDR1 MDHEN, CDR2 SYDVKM. For the CDR3, the DNA is TGTGCCACCCGACAGCCCTTATCCTACGAGCAGTACTTC. Translated, it gives CATRQPLSYEQYF.

This rearrangement joins TRBV28 to TRBJ1-1; a weak D match, TRBD1 (6 bases). Germline CDR1 reads MDHEN; CDR2 reads SYDVKM. V dropped 10 bases and J dropped 5 bases, with 17 bases sitting between them. This CDR3 has 13 amino acids. The CDR3 sequence: CAIRYRDLTEAFF. CDR3 nucleotide sequence: TGTGCCATCCGATACAGGGATTTAACTGAAGCTTTCTTT.

This chain links TRBV7-9 with TRBJ1-5, with a possible D match to TRBD1 (6 bases). Germline CDR1 reads SEHNR; CDR2 reads FQNEAQ (reference sequence). The CDR3 runs to 17 residues. V was trimmed by 5 bases and J by 0 bases, leaving 17 bases between them. CDR3 amino acids: CASSHYLDRNSNQPQHF. The CDR3 coding sequence is TGTGCCAGCAGCCATTACCTAGACAGGAATAGCAATCAGCCCCAGCATTTT.

V is TRBV27 and J is TRBJ2-7; TRBD1 matches at 7 bases. This CDR3 comprises 15 residues. V shed 4 bases, J shed 7 bases, and the junction held 13 bases outside the gene matches. CDR1 and CDR2 (germline): MNHEY, SMNVEV (reference sequence). CDR3 coding DNA: TGTGCCAGCAGTTCCCGCCCCCGACAGGGTTCGGAGCAGTACTTC. It is translated as CASSSRPRQGSEQYF.

The rearrangement uses TRBV3-1 (or the pseudogene TRBV3-2) and TRBJ1-1, with D perhaps matching TRBD1 (6 bases). From germline, CDR1 is LGHDT and CDR2 YNNKEL (reference sequence). Trimming pared 2 bases from V and 10 bases from J, leaving 14 bases between. CDR3 length: 13 amino acids. This CDR3 reads CASSQPKGDGAFF. In nucleotides, the CDR3 is TGTGCCAGCAGCCAACCTAAGGGGGACGGAGCTTTCTTT.

J is TRBJ1-5 and V is TRBV2, with D unclear. The V gene lost 6 bases and the J gene lost 1 base, with 19 bases spanning the gap. Germline-derived CDR1 and CDR2 are SNHLY and FYNNEI. The length of the CDR3 is 17 residues. CDR3 residues: CASSPMGGSLSNQPQHF. In DNA, the CDR3 is TGTGCCAGCAGCCCGATGGGCGGGAGTCTGAGCAATCAGCCCCAGCATTTT.